The sequence of this TCR beta chain was determined in a study of T cells in Graves' hyperthyroidism and ophthalmopathy. The overall study: Peripheral blood sampling occurred at initial diagnosis, before any treatment. Study-level points and caveats: The model foresaw ophthalmopathy a median roughly 6.3 months prior to onset.

TCR beta CDR3 regions were amplified from RNA. First-round RT-PCR targeting the TCR CDR3 was performed with the HTBI primer set. One entry per CDR3 protein results from TCRdb running MiXCR on the multiplex PCR reads. The sample has around 560,000 distinct CDR3 sequences; around 17% are singletons. The hyperthyroidism was newly diagnosed and had lasted under 2 months; the patients were aged 18 to 65. Extraction of PBMCs used approximately 10 ml of fresh peripheral blood. The CDR3 covers 15 residues. With 1 base removed from V and 6 bases from J, the gap between germline ends came to 10 bases. Germline V CDR1 and CDR2: SGHVS, FNYEAQ. This clonotype was found a few times. Its antigen remains unknown.

The sequencing sample was made of blood. The receptor's source is a woman aged 18-29 years with Graves' hyperthyroidism. This sequence joins TRBV7-6 and TRBJ1-6; D remains unclear. CDR3 region: CASSLELSGNSPLHF. The CDR3 DNA sequence: TGTGCCAGCAGCTTAGAACTTAGTGGTAATTCACCCCTCCACTTT. Combining the CDR3 with reference TRBV7-6 and TRBJ1-6 gives the whole variable domain GAGVSQSPRYKVTKRGQDVALRCDPISGHVSLYWYRQALGQGPEFLTYFNYEAQQDKSGLPNDRFSAERPEGSISTLTIQRTEQRDSAMYRCASSLELSGNSPLHFGNGTRLTVT.